One and the same sample provided the 32 T cell receptor beta chains below, sequenced in a study of blood T cell repertoires in COVID-19 (dated by TCRdb to the early 2020s). The library was obtained by the immunoSEQ multiplex PCR assay. The source is immuneACCESS, and TCRdb retained only in-frame sequences with V and J called. Part of the clones is not carried over; for the studies checked, unresolved V genes explain less than half of this, and the remainder is unexplained. The sample data list some 180,000 clones, and 90% of these were observed just once. The biggest ten clones account for 0.55% to 0.8% of the sample. The specimen sequenced was peripheral blood. The receptors stem from a man aged 50 to 59 with acute or convalescent COVID-19.

The V gene is TRBV11-2, the J gene TRBJ1-6, with TRBD1 as a possible D gene (5 bases). The CDR3 contains 13 residues. The V end lost 3 bases, the J end lost 7 bases, and 7 bases lay between the germline ends. Germline CDR1 is SGHAT and CDR2 is FQNNGV. The CDR3 DNA sequence: TGTGCCAGCAGCTTTCCAGGGAATTCACCCCTCCACTTT. This gives the protein CASSFPGNSPLHF.

The chain joins TRBV2 to TRBJ2-1; 16 nucleotides line up with TRBD2. The CDR3 consists of 16 residues. Germline lookup yields CDR1 SNHLY and CDR2 FYNNEI. Unmatched junction bases numbered 5, after V lost 2 bases and J lost 10 bases. CDR3 amino acids: CASSETGLAGGDEQFF. The CDR3 DNA reads as TGTGCCAGCAGTGAAACGGGACTAGCGGGGGGGGACGAGCAGTTCTTC.

The V and J genes are TRBV7-9 and TRBJ2-7; 7 bases map to TRBD2. The junction had 15 bases not matched to a gene; V was cut back by 8 bases and J by 2 bases. CDR3 length: 16 amino acids. Per the germline V gene, CDR1 is SEHNR and CDR2 is FQNEAQ (reference sequence). The CDR3 loop is CASPPRRERVTYEQYF. Here the CDR3 DNA reads TGTGCCAGCCCCCCCCGGCGGGAGAGGGTAACCTACGAGCAGTACTTC.

The V gene is TRBV7-8, the J gene TRBJ2-1; TRBD2 matches 7 bases. J was trimmed by 3 bases and V by 7 bases; bases with no gene match: 9. CDR1 SGHVS and CDR2 FQNEAQ come from the germline V gene. This CDR3 region has 15 residues. This CDR3 is CASTQGPGGYNEQFF. The CDR3 DNA is TGTGCCAGCACCCAAGGCCCGGGAGGCTACAATGAGCAGTTCTTC.

The CDR3 is CASSTGGKETEAFF. In DNA, the CDR3 is TGTGCCAGCAGCACAGGGGGGAAGGAGACTGAAGCTTTCTTT. The chain employs TRBV7-9 and TRBJ1-1; 8 bases are shared with TRBD1. The germline V gene has CDR1 SEHNR and CDR2 FQNEAQ (reference sequence). Trimming cost V 5 bases and J 5 bases; bases outside gene matches: 7. The CDR3 is made up of 14 amino acids.

The chain joins TRBV7-2 to TRBJ2-7; D remains unclear. V gave up 4 bases and J gave up 5 bases, with 12 bases separating them. This CDR3 is built from 13 residues. In germline, CDR1 is SGHTA, CDR2 FQGNSA. The CDR3 sequence is CASSSRLSDEQYF. Here the CDR3 DNA reads TGTGCCAGCAGCTCCCGACTTTCCGACGAGCAGTACTTC.

V gene TRBV29-1 combines with J gene TRBJ2-7; 7 positions agree with TRBD1. The CDR3 extends over 13 amino acids. J was trimmed by 2 bases and V by 7 bases; bases with no gene match: 8. Germline-derived CDR1 and CDR2 are SQVTM and ANQGSEA. The DNA of the CDR3 is TGCAGCGCATCGACAGGGACCCCCTACGAGCAGTACTTC. Encoded protein: CSASTGTPYEQYF.

The chain is built from TRBV19 and TRBJ2-6; 8 nucleotides align to TRBD1. This CDR3 contains 15 residues. J gave up 3 bases and V 3 bases, and 1 base lay outside the gene matches. CDR1 LNHDA and CDR2 SQIVND come from the germline V gene (reference sequence). DNA for the CDR3: TGTGCCAGTAGTATGACAGGGGATGGGGCCAACGTCCTGACTTTC. This sequence encodes CASSMTGDGANVLTF. The full variable domain, completed using reference TRBV19 and TRBJ2-6, is DGGITQSPKYLFRKEGQNVTLSCEQNLNHDAMYWYRQDPGQGLRLIYYSQIVNDFQKGDIAEGYSVSREKKESFPLTVTSAQKNPTAFYLCASSMTGDGANVLTFGAGSRLTVL.

This rearrangement joins TRBV5-4 to TRBJ1-2, with unresolved D. V was pared by 4 bases and J by 2 bases, with 12 bases between. The CDR3 runs 14 residues. Germline V gives CDR1 SGHNT, CDR2 YYREEE (reference sequence). In DNA form, the CDR3 reads TGTGCCAGCAGCCCCGTTGTGGGCAACTATGGCTACACCTTC. Its protein is CASSPVVGNYGYTF. Full variable domain (remainder filled in from reference TRBV5-4 and TRBJ1-2): ETGVTQSPTHLIKTRGQQVTLRCSSQSGHNTVSWYQQALGQGPQFIFQYYREEENGRGNFPPRFSGLQFPNYSSELNVNALELDDSALYLCASSPVVGNYGYTFGSGTRLTVV.

The chain joins TRBV21-1 to TRBJ2-7; TRBD1 is the table's D call, not checked against the DNA. TRBV21-1 is annotated as a pseudogene. This CDR3 is built from 17 residues. The CDR3: CASSIPTGQESSYEQYF. The CDR3 nucleotides are TGTGCCAGCAGCATACCGACAGGGCAGGAGTCGAGCTACGAGCAGTACTTC.

This chain uses TRBV6-2 or TRBV6-3 with TRBJ2-5; a possible D gene is TRBD2 (6 bases). Trimming cost V 6 bases and J 1 base, with 12 bases left between them. Per germline, CDR1 MNHEY and CDR2 SVGEGT. This CDR3 is 14 amino acids long. The DNA for the CDR3 is TGTGCCAGCAGCTCCGGACTACTCCAAGAGACCCAGTACTTC. It translates to CASSSGLLQETQYF.

The chain employs TRBV5-1 and TRBJ2-3, with 16 bases matching TRBD2. The V and J ends lost 0 bases and 0 bases, in that order; junction bases with no gene match: 7. The CDR3 length is 20 residues. Germline CDR1 reads SGHRS; CDR2 reads YFSETQ. The CDR3 loop reads CASSLVPGLAGGPSTDTQYF. The DNA for the CDR3 is TGCGCCAGCAGCTTGGTCCCGGGACTAGCGGGGGGGCCTAGCACAGATACGCAGTATTTT.

The CDR3 DNA reads TGTGCCAGCAGCTCGGCCGGGACAGGGAACACTGAAGCTTTCTTT. Its protein is CASSSAGTGNTEAFF. This sequence joins TRBV5-5 and TRBJ1-1; 8 bases are shared with TRBD1. Germline V lookup: CDR1 SGHKS, CDR2 YYEKEE (reference sequence). The CDR3 spans 15 residues. V shed 3 bases and J 1 base; nucleotides not matched to a gene: 5.

This clone has only one observation. This chain connects TRBV19 to TRBJ2-1, with D maybe TRBD2 (6 bases). This CDR3 has 16 amino acids. CDR1 and CDR2 from the germline V gene are LNHDA and SQIVND (reference sequence). V lost 3 bases and J lost 4, with 16 bases in between. This chain's CDR3 is CASSIGRRVAYNEQFF. The DNA of the CDR3 is TGTGCCAGTAGTATTGGGAGGAGGGTCGCTTACAATGAGCAGTTCTTC.

The rearrangement joins TRBV5-8 to TRBJ1-6, with 7 bases fitting TRBD1. Trimming cost V 1 base and J 6 bases; bases outside gene matches: 4. The CDR3 totals 15 residues. Germline CDR1 and CDR2: SGHTS and YDEGEE. The CDR3 here is CASSLIRDSNSPLHF. The CDR3 region has the DNA TGTGCCAGCAGCTTGATCCGGGACAGTAATTCACCCCTCCACTTT.

The chain joins TRBV11-2 to TRBJ2-3; possible D gene TRBD2, 5 bases. The V and J ends lost 1 base and 0 bases respectively, with 11 bases between them. CDR3 length: 16 amino acids. The germline V gene encodes CDR1 SGHAT and CDR2 FQNNGV. The CDR3 is CASSLGPRTSTDTQYF. The CDR3 DNA sequence: TGTGCCAGCAGCTTAGGACCTAGGACTAGCACAGATACGCAGTATTTT.

This chain links TRBV27 with TRBJ2-3, with D perhaps TRBD1 (5 bases). Trimming took off 5 bases at V and 2 bases at J, with 14 bases between the two ends. The CDR3 totals 15 residues. CDR1 is MNHEY, CDR2 SMNVEV, per germline (reference sequence). The CDR3 spells CASSLRQRTTDTQYF. CDR3 coding DNA: TGTGCCAGCAGTCTCAGACAGAGAACCACAGATACGCAGTATTTT.

The chain couples TRBV3-1 (or the pseudogene TRBV3-2) to TRBJ1-4, with D maybe TRBD1 (5 bases). The length of the CDR3 is 15 residues. Trimming shortened V by 1 base and J by 6 bases, and 12 bases separated the two germline ends. Germline V gene lookup returns CDR1 LGHDT and CDR2 YNNKEL (reference sequence). The CDR3 DNA is TGTGCCAGCAGCCAAGTCTTCAAGGGGTATGAAAAACTGTTTTTT. Protein: CASSQVFKGYEKLFF.

This chain joins TRBV4-2 and TRBJ1-2, with D maybe TRBD1 (5 bases). Germline CDR1 is LGHNA and CDR2 is YNFKEQ. The ends were cut back, 0 bases at V and 0 bases at J, with 17 bases in the middle. CDR3 length equals 18 residues. Here the CDR3 reads CASSQDPRVLQANYGYTF. Written as DNA, the CDR3 is TGTGCCAGCAGCCAAGACCCCAGGGTCCTCCAAGCTAACTATGGCTACACCTTC.

In nucleotides, the CDR3 is TGTGCCAGCAGCGTAGGCCCTCTTACTAGCGGGGAGCAGTTCTTC. Translation gives CASSVGPLTSGEQFF. The rearrangement links TRBV9 to TRBJ2-1; 9 positions agree with TRBD2. With 0 bases clipped from V and 10 bases from J, the junction kept 8 bases outside the gene matches. The CDR3 totals 15 residues. Per germline, CDR1 SGDLS and CDR2 YYNGEE.

This chain joins TRBV11-2 and TRBJ2-5; D gene uncertain. V gave up 0 bases and J gave up 4 bases, with 21 bases separating them. The CDR3 is 18 residues long. CDR1 and CDR2 (germline): SGHAT, FQNNGV. DNA for the CDR3: TGTGCCAGCAGCTTAGATTTTCGTCACAGCTCCGACGGAGAGACCCAGTACTTC. Translating gives CASSLDFRHSSDGETQYF.

This chain joins TRBV27 and TRBJ2-1; 8 bases fit TRBD2. The germline V gene encodes CDR1 MNHEY and CDR2 SMNVEV (reference sequence). CDR3 size: 14 residues. The V and J ends lost 7 bases and 9 bases, in that order; junction bases with no gene match: 11. CDR3 residues: CASTEVGGRTEQFF. The DNA of the CDR3 is TGTGCCAGCACCGAAGTGGGCGGGAGGACTGAGCAGTTCTTC.

This clone was seen only a few times. The CDR3 spells CASSPGGTNSNQPQHF. In DNA, the CDR3 is TGTGCCAGCTCACCAGGGGGGACCAATAGCAATCAGCCCCAGCATTTT. The V gene is TRBV18, the J gene TRBJ1-5, with D possibly being TRBD1 (5 bases). The CDR3 length is 16 residues. Germline V CDR1 and CDR2: KGHSH, LQKENI. Trimming left V 2 bases short and J 0 bases short, with 11 bases between.

The rearrangement links TRBV28 to TRBJ1-5; D is possibly TRBD1 (5 bases). CDR3 length equals 13 residues. Germline CDR1 is MDHEN and CDR2 is SYDVKM. CDR3 nucleotide sequence: TGTCCCATACGGTCAGGGTTGTATCAGCCCCAGCATTTT. Translated, it gives CPIRSGLYQPQHF.

This clone was found once. The chain couples TRBV30 to TRBJ1-5, with TRBD1 identical over 9 bases. V lost 1 base and J lost 7; bases outside the gene matches: 8. The length of the CDR3 is 15 residues. Per germline, CDR1 GTSNPN and CDR2 SVGIG (reference sequence). The CDR3 bases are TGTGCCTGGAGTGCCGGACAGGGGAATCGACAGCCCCAGCATTTT. This gives the protein CAWSAGQGNRQPQHF. The complete variable domain, with remaining parts taken from reference TRBV30 and TRBJ1-5, reads SQTIHQWPATLVQPVGSPLSLECTVEGTSNPNLYWYRQAAGRGLQLLFYSVGIGQISSEVPQNLSASRPQDRQFILSSKKLLLSDSGFYLCAWSAGQGNRQPQHFGDGTRLSIL.

The chain employs TRBV5-1 and TRBJ2-4; 11 nucleotides match TRBD2. J was trimmed by 0 bases and V by 4 bases; bases with no gene match: 12. The CDR3 spans 19 residues. The germline gives CDR1 SGHRS, CDR2 YFSETQ. The CDR3 spells CASSGRLAGSSLAKNIQYF. CDR3 in DNA: TGCGCCAGCAGCGGTCGACTAGCGGGGTCGTCTCTAGCCAAAAACATTCAGTACTTC. Looking up the rest from reference TRBV5-1 and TRBJ2-4 gives the full variable domain: KAGVTQTPRYLIKTRGQQVTLSCSPISGHRSVSWYQQTPGQGLQFLFEYFSETQRNKGNFPGRFSGRQFSNSRSEMNVSTLELGDSALYLCASSGRLAGSSLAKNIQYFGAGTRLSVL.

About this clone itself: Other nucleotide sequences from this sample produce the same CDR3. CDR3 nucleotide sequence: TGCAGCGTTGTAGGGGGGGAAGAGACCCAGTACTTC. As protein: CSVVGGEETQYF. The chain has TRBV29-1 and TRBJ2-5; D may be TRBD2 (7 bases). The CDR3 consists of 12 residues. Trimming cost V 4 bases and J 3 bases, with 9 bases left between them. Germline V lookup: CDR1 SQVTM, CDR2 ANQGSEA.

This clone was found once. The genes are TRBV4-2 and TRBJ2-7; D may be TRBD2 (5 bases). Trimming removed 4 bases at V and 6 bases at J, with 16 bases between. The CDR3 covers 14 residues. The germline CDR1 and CDR2 sequences are LGHNA and YNFKEQ. The CDR3 loop is CASSLPGQRLEQYF. For the CDR3, the DNA is TGTGCCAGCAGCCTCCCTGGGCAGCGGCTCGAGCAGTACTTC.

The chain has TRBV28 and TRBJ1-3; the D is unclear. CDR3 length: 13 amino acids. The V end lost 7 bases, the J end lost 4 bases, and 11 bases lay between the germline ends. The V gene's germline CDR1 is MDHEN and CDR2 SYDVKM. The CDR3 nucleotides are TGTGCCAGCAACCTAAGAGGGGGAAACACCATATATTTT. Amino acids: CASNLRGGNTIYF.

This chain links TRBV5-4 with TRBJ2-5; possibly TRBD2 for D (5 bases). Between the trimmed V and J ends, which lost 0 bases and 3 bases, there was a span of 6 bases. Looked up from germline, CDR1 is SGHNT and CDR2 is YYREEE (reference sequence). The CDR3 spans 13 residues. In DNA, the CDR3 is TGTGCCAGCAGCTTGGTGCGGGAAGAGACCCAGTACTTC. Translation: CASSLVREETQYF.

The V and J genes are TRBV19 and TRBJ1-1; 7 bases agree with TRBD1. Trimming cost V 6 bases and J 2 bases; bases outside gene matches: 6. CDR1 LNHDA and CDR2 SQIVND come from the germline V gene (reference sequence). CDR3 length equals 14 residues. This CDR3 is CASRPGQKNTEAFF. CDR3 nucleotide sequence: TGTGCCAGTAGGCCGGGACAGAAAAACACTGAAGCTTTCTTT.

The V call is TRBV6-5, the J call TRBJ2-2; the D is unclear. The CDR3 is 12 amino acids. Between the trimmed V and J ends, which lost 6 bases and 3 bases, there was a span of 5 bases. Germline assignment: CDR1 MNHEY and CDR2 SVGAGI. The CDR3 DNA sequence: TGTGCCAGCAGGTATTACACCGGGGAGCTGTTTTTT. Its translation is CASRYYTGELFF.